These 6 T cell receptor beta chains originate from one sample sequenced in a study of blood T cell repertoires in COVID-19. Sequenced by immunoSEQ multiplex PCR; TCRdb stores in-frame clones only, minus some. In the table there are some 490,000 clones, 75% to 90% of which are singletons. The sample taken for sequencing was PBMCs or T cells enriched from blood (not recorded which). The source of these receptors is a woman aged 60-75 years who had recovered from COVID-19.

This chain links TRBV19 with TRBJ2-1; TRBD2 might be the D (5 bases). In germline, CDR1 is LNHDA, CDR2 SQIVND (reference sequence). Trimming stripped 2 bases from V and 0 bases from J, with 11 bases between. The CDR3 spans 16 residues. The CDR3, as DNA: TGTGCCAGTAGTATACGGGGTCCGAGCTCCTACAATGAGCAGTTCTTC. It specifies CASSIRGPSSYNEQFF.

As concerns this clone: Other nucleotide sequences from this sample produce the same CDR3. The CDR3 nucleotides read TGCGCCAGCAGCGAAGGGACAGGGGCCAACGTCCTGACTTTC. This gives the protein CASSEGTGANVLTF. J is TRBJ2-6 and V is TRBV5-1, with D tentatively TRBD1 (6 bases). V was shortened by 4 bases and J by 4 bases, with 9 bases between the two germline ends. Per the germline V gene, CDR1 is SGHRS and CDR2 is YFSETQ. This CDR3 is built from 14 residues.

This chain connects TRBV6-4 to TRBJ2-1, with 7 bases aligning to TRBD1. The J segment lost 8 bases and the V segment lost 0 bases, leaving 10 bases of the junction unmatched. CDR1 and CDR2 from the germline V gene are MRHNA and SNTAGT. CDR3 size: 16 residues. The CDR3 region is CASSDSGQAPLDEQFF. The CDR3 coding sequence is TGTGCCAGCAGTGACTCTGGACAGGCCCCCCTCGATGAGCAGTTCTTC.

In its sample, this clone was seen a few times. The chain employs TRBV7-9 and TRBJ2-6, with D maybe TRBD1 (6 bases). Germline loops: CDR1 SEHNR, CDR2 FQNEAQ (reference sequence). The germline V and J ends were trimmed by 5 bases and 2 bases, with 19 bases remaining between them. CDR3 length: 18 residues. In DNA, the CDR3 is TGTGCCAGCAGCCCAGCAGGACAGAGGAGCGCTGGGGCCAACGTCCTGACTTTC. Amino acids: CASSPAGQRSAGANVLTF.

This sequence joins TRBV4-1 and TRBJ1-5, with D possibly matching TRBD1 (5 bases). V gave up 3 bases and J gave up 5 bases, with 11 bases separating them. The length of the CDR3 is 14 residues. Germline V CDR1 and CDR2: MGHRA, YSYEKL. The CDR3 sequence: CASSQPDSYQPQHF. The CDR3 DNA sequence: TGCGCCAGCAGCCAGCCCGACAGTTATCAGCCCCAGCATTTT.

J is TRBJ1-1 and V is TRBV7-9; no clear D. CDR3 length: 15 amino acids. Germline-derived CDR1 and CDR2 are SEHNR and FQNEAQ (reference sequence). V shed 4 bases and J shed 0 bases, with 12 bases lying between them. The DNA of the CDR3 is TGTGCCAGCAGCTCCGGGAAGCCTCTGAACACTGAAGCTTTCTTT. This encodes CASSSGKPLNTEAFF.